The clone carrying this TCR beta chain was detected only a few times. Its cognate antigen is unknown. This record comes from a study of shared clonotypes between healthy human individuals. The germline V gene encodes CDR1 GTSNPN and CDR2 SVGIG (reference sequence). V lost 3 bases, J lost 9 bases, and 11 bases lay in between. This CDR3 spans 11 amino acids. Naivety among CD8 cells was defined by CD45RO negativity and positive CCR7 selection, thereby excluding terminally differentiated effector memory CD45RA+ cells. Every contributor of samples was a Caucasian grown-up residing in Nashville, Tennessee. Study results and limitations: With few donors, the genetic and exposure-history diversity represented was limited. Clonotype sharing among donors likely depends on sequencing depth.

Over several immunoSEQ plates, each subset's genomic DNA was distributed in even portions. Method: immunoSEQ multiplex PCR; TCRdb's copy keeps in-frame clones and lacks some. Of about 2,100,000 clones listed, about 93% are singletons. This clonotype was obtained from a man younger than 30 in good health. Some clones in this sample may be carry-over from other donors' samples. The sample taken for sequencing was naive CD8+ T cells from PBMCs. The chain joins TRBV30 to TRBJ1-2; the D is unclear. In DNA, the CDR3 is TGTGCCTGGAGGCCCGAGCTCAGCTACACCTTC. This sequence encodes CAWRPELSYTF.